The 18 T cell receptor beta chains listed next were all sequenced from one sample in a study of T cells in Graves' hyperthyroidism and ophthalmopathy. Amplification of TCR beta CDR3 regions was performed using RNA transcripts as template. TCR CDR3 underwent first-round RT-PCR with the HTBI primer set. TCRdb passed the multiplex PCR reads through MiXCR, listing each CDR3 protein once. The sample contains about 500,000 distinct CDR3 sequences, 17% of which appear only once. The sequencing sample was made of blood. All receptors derive from a woman under 30 with Graves' ophthalmopathy.

CDR3 protein: CASSLATYEQYF. The CDR3 DNA follows: TGTGCCAGCAGTTTGGCGACCTACGAGCAGTACTTC. The V gene is TRBV12-3 or TRBV12-4, the J gene TRBJ2-7; D call uncertain. The CDR3 covers 12 residues. V was pared by 3 bases and J by 2 bases, with 5 bases between.

About this clonotype: Compared with germline, one end of the junction differs, possibly owing to a read error. The chain couples TRBV5-1 to TRBJ2-7; D ambiguous. The CDR3 contains 13 residues. Germline V lookup: CDR1 SGHRS, CDR2 YFSETQ. The CDR3 sequence is CASSLFGTYEQYF. In nucleotides, the CDR3 is TGTGCCAGCAGCTTGTTTGGGACCTACGAGCAGTACTTC.

In its sample, this clonotype was seen a few times. The CDR3 does not end in the conserved phenylalanine or tryptophan, so this is likely a read error. The chain employs TRBV2 and TRBJ2-7, with D unclear. The germline V gene has CDR1 SNHLY and CDR2 FYNNEI. This CDR3 has 15 amino acids. Trimming cost V 7 bases and J 0 bases, with 16 bases left between them. CDR3 sequence reads: CASNDGPTSSYEQYL. The DNA for the CDR3 is TGTGCCAGCAACGACGGACCCACGAGCTCCTACGAGCAGTACCTC.

A few counts support this clonotype. The rearrangement joins TRBV12-5 to TRBJ2-3; the D is unclear. Trimming left V 0 bases short and J 6 bases short, with 7 bases between. The germline V gene has CDR1 LGHNT and CDR2 FRNRAP. The CDR3 runs to 13 residues. The CDR3 loop is CASGLVTNDTQYF. Written as DNA, the CDR3 is TGTGCTAGTGGTTTGGTAACTAATGATACGCAGTATTTT.

This clonotype was picked up many times. This chain's CDR3 is CASSTSWMNTEAFF. CDR3 coding DNA: TGTGCCAGTAGTACCTCCTGGATGAACACTGAAGCTTTCTTT. The chain combines TRBV19 with TRBJ1-1; D gene ambiguous. The CDR3 length is 14 residues. The germline V and J ends were trimmed by 4 bases and 0 bases, with 9 bases remaining between them. The germline V gene encodes CDR1 LNHDA and CDR2 SQIVND (reference sequence).

The chain couples TRBV6-1 to TRBJ2-1; 9 bases are a match to TRBD2. The V segment lost 5 bases and the J segment 7 bases; nucleotides outside the gene matches: 9. The germline V gene has CDR1 MNHNS and CDR2 SASEGT. This CDR3 contains 15 residues. CDR3 sequence reads: CASSPTAGGRNEQFF. The CDR3 coding sequence is TGTGCCAGCAGTCCTACCGCGGGAGGGAGAAATGAGCAGTTCTTC.

This clonotype occurred a few times. J is TRBJ2-2 and V is TRBV10-1; 8 nucleotides line up with TRBD1. The V gene end was trimmed by 3 bases and the J gene end by 5 bases; junction bases not matched to a gene: 2. The CDR3 contains 14 residues. Germline CDR1 reads WNHNN; CDR2 reads SYGVQD (reference sequence). In nucleotides, the CDR3 is TGCGCCAGCAGTGACAGGGGGCAAACCGGGGAGCTGTTTTTT. This encodes CASSDRGQTGELFF.

Points on this clonotype: One junction end does not reproduce the germline sequence, and a read error may be involved. This sequence joins TRBV19 and TRBJ1-1; 11 positions agree with TRBD1. The CDR3 contains 16 residues. Looked up from germline, CDR1 is LNHDA and CDR2 is SQIVND (reference sequence). The CDR3 loop reads CASSMWTGGGNTEALF. DNA of the CDR3: TGTGCCAGTAGTATGTGGACAGGGGGCGGGAACACTGAAGCTCTCTTT.

A word on this clonotype: This could be a read error, since a much larger clone is one nucleotide away. The chain recombines TRBV20-1 with TRBJ2-3; D might be TRBD2 (6 bases). The CDR3 is 14 residues long. Trimming took off 3 bases at V and 3 bases at J, with 13 bases between the two ends. CDR1 is DFQATT, CDR2 SNEGSKA, per germline (reference sequence). The CDR3 region has the DNA TGCAGTGCTAGGGGAGCGACTAGGACAGATACGCAGTATTTT. Translation: CSARGATRTDTQYF.

This clonotype was observed a few times. The V and J genes are TRBV27 and TRBJ2-3, with 8 bases that match TRBD2. This CDR3 is 14 amino acids long. V shed 7 bases, J shed 3 bases, and the junction held 6 bases outside the gene matches. Germline V gene data show CDR1 as MNHEY and CDR2 as SMNVEV (reference sequence). CDR3 coding DNA: TGTGCCAGCATTTCCTTAGCGGGAACAGATACGCAGTATTTT. It yields the protein CASISLAGTDTQYF.

This rearrangement joins TRBV20-1 to TRBJ2-3; TRBD2 matches at 7 bases. The CDR3 extends over 17 amino acids. Per germline, CDR1 DFQATT and CDR2 SNEGSKA (reference sequence). J gave up 0 bases and V 0 bases, and 9 bases lay outside the gene matches. CDR3 sequence (DNA): TGCAGTGCTAGAGATCACTGGCTAGCGGTTAGCACAGATACGCAGTATTTT. This sequence encodes CSARDHWLAVSTDTQYF.

This clonotype has at least ten counts. V is TRBV18 and J is TRBJ2-7; D remains unclear. CDR3 length: 12 amino acids. From germline, CDR1 is KGHSH and CDR2 LQKENI. Trimming took off 3 bases at V and 0 bases at J, with 3 bases between the two ends. For the CDR3, the DNA is TGTGCCAGCTCACCGGCCTCCTACGAGCAGTACTTC. As protein: CASSPASYEQYF.

This clonotype was detected many times. The V and J genes are TRBV2 and TRBJ1-6; TRBD1 might be the D (6 bases). V lost 3 bases and J lost 11, with 14 bases in between. Germline assignment: CDR1 SNHLY and CDR2 FYNNEI. CDR3 length: 14 residues. The CDR3 loop reads CASSETGGNPPLHF. Written as DNA, the CDR3 is TGTGCCAGCAGTGAGACAGGTGGAAATCCACCCCTCCACTTT.

This clonotype was counted only a few times. The rearrangement joins TRBV9 to TRBJ1-2, with unresolved D. Germline V CDR1 and CDR2: SGDLS, YYNGEE. The CDR3 runs 16 residues. V shed 3 bases and J shed 0 bases, with 15 bases lying between them. CDR3 nucleotides: TGTGCCAGCAGCGGATCGCCAGGAGATACTAACTATGGCTACACCTTC. Translating it yields CASSGSPGDTNYGYTF.

This clonotype showed up many times. The CDR3 DNA reads as TGTGCCAGCAGCCTCCGGGACATGGGTGGCTACACCTTC. Its protein product is CASSLRDMGGYTF. The J gene is TRBJ1-2, the V gene TRBV27; weak D call: TRBD1 (6 bases). The V gene lost 6 bases and the J gene lost 7 bases, with 15 bases spanning the gap. CDR1 and CDR2 from the germline V gene are MNHEY and SMNVEV (reference sequence). The CDR3 loop spans 13 amino acids.

The chain carries TRBV5-1 and TRBJ2-5; 11 bases agree with TRBD1. With V trimmed by 4 bases and J by 4 bases, 9 bases remained unmatched. CDR3 length equals 16 residues. Germline V gene sequence: CDR1 SGHRS, CDR2 YFSETQ. The CDR3, as DNA: TGCGCCAGCAGCGAACCCGGACAGGGGGCTCGAGAGACCCAGTACTTC. Protein: CASSEPGQGARETQYF.

The CDR3 loop is CASSPPPLEGKQFF. As DNA, the CDR3 is TGTGCCAGCAGCCCGCCCCCGTTGGAGGGGAAGCAGTTCTTC. The chain recombines TRBV7-2 with TRBJ2-1; maybe TRBD2 (6 bases). Germline CDR1 reads SGHTA; CDR2 reads FQGNSA. This CDR3 spans 14 amino acids. Trimming removed 5 bases from V and 11 bases from J, with 19 bases in between.

In its sample, this clonotype was seen a few times. V usage is TRBV20-1 and J usage is TRBJ2-7; 12 bases are a match to TRBD2. This CDR3 is built from 16 residues. Germline V gene lookup returns CDR1 DFQATT and CDR2 SNEGSKA (reference sequence). V gave up 3 bases and J gave up 4 bases; unmatched junction bases: 10. CDR3 in DNA: TGCAGTGCTAGGCCCCGCGTCCTAGCGGGAGGGTACGAGCAGTACTTC. It is translated as CSARPRVLAGGYEQYF.